One and the same sample provided the 25 T cell receptor beta chains below, sequenced in a study of cytomegalovirus exposure and HLA in healthy donors. Sequenced by immunoSEQ multiplex PCR; TCRdb stores in-frame clones only, minus some. Of about 60,000 clones listed, approximately 95% are singletons. The sample taken for sequencing was PBMCs. The receptors were sampled from a woman between 18 and 29 years old in good health and CMV-seronegative.

About this clone: One junction end does not reproduce the germline sequence, and a read error may be involved. CDR3 region: CASAGPGQPWVF. The CDR3, as DNA: TGTGCCAGCGCCGGACCCGGACAACCCTGGGTCTTC. V usage is TRBV6-5 and J usage is TRBJ2-7; maybe TRBD1 (5 bases). The V gene's germline CDR1 is MNHEY and CDR2 SVGAGI. The CDR3 has 12 amino acids.

V and J are TRBV6-5 and TRBJ1-4; the D gene is possibly TRBD1 (5 bases). CDR1 is MNHEY, CDR2 SVGAGI, per germline. Between the trimmed V and J ends, which lost 1 base and 5 bases, there was a span of 11 bases. CDR3 size: 15 residues. CDR3 nucleotides: TGTGCCAGCAGTTACTGGGGGGTAGGGAATGAAAAACTGTTTTTT. Protein sequence: CASSYWGVGNEKLFF.

For the CDR3, the DNA is TGTGCCATCAGTGGAACGGGACTAGCCACCTCCTACAATGAGCAGTTCTTC. It codes for CAISGTGLATSYNEQFF. This rearrangement joins TRBV10-3 to TRBJ2-1, with 9 bases lining up with TRBD2. This CDR3 comprises 17 residues. The germline V gene encodes CDR1 ENHRY and CDR2 SYGVKD. The V and J ends lost 4 bases and 0 bases, in that order; junction bases with no gene match: 7.

V is TRBV2 and J is TRBJ1-6, with 9 positions matching TRBD1. Unmatched junction bases numbered 3, after V lost 4 bases and J lost 8 bases. Looked up from germline, CDR1 is SNHLY and CDR2 is FYNNEI. The CDR3 totals 14 residues. The CDR3 here is CASSVDRGYSPLHF. CDR3 nucleotide sequence: TGTGCCAGCAGTGTGGACAGGGGTTATTCACCCCTCCACTTT.

This chain connects TRBV9 to TRBJ2-1; the D gene is possibly TRBD2 (6 bases). Looked up from germline, CDR1 is SGDLS and CDR2 is YYNGEE. V shed 2 bases and J shed 8 bases, with 17 bases lying between them. This CDR3 is 15 amino acids long. The CDR3 is CASSVAGGGAYEQFF. CDR3 DNA sequence: TGTGCCAGCAGCGTGGCGGGTGGAGGGGCCTATGAGCAGTTCTTC.

The V and J genes are TRBV30 and TRBJ1-1, with D possibly being TRBD1 (6 bases). The germline V gene has CDR1 GTSNPN and CDR2 SVGIG (reference sequence). Trimming stripped 2 bases from V and 1 base from J, with 17 bases between. This CDR3 is built from 16 residues. CDR3 amino acids: CAWSHRPGGRNTEAFF. The DNA for the CDR3 is TGTGCCTGGAGTCACCGCCCGGGGGGCCGGAACACTGAAGCTTTCTTT. Based on the CDR3 plus reference TRBV30 and TRBJ1-1, the full variable domain is SQTIHQWPATLVQPVGSPLSLECTVEGTSNPNLYWYRQAAGRGLQLLFYSVGIGQISSEVPQNLSASRPQDRQFILSSKKLLLSDSGFYLCAWSHRPGGRNTEAFFGQGTRLTVV.

This chain joins TRBV5-6 and TRBJ2-1; unclear D gene. Trimming pared 4 bases from V and 7 bases from J, leaving 9 bases between. Germline CDR1 is SGHDT and CDR2 is YYEEEE. The CDR3 is 12 residues long. CDR3 amino acids: CASSLGWNEQFF. The CDR3, as DNA: TGTGCCAGCAGCCTAGGATGGAATGAGCAGTTCTTC.

The V call is TRBV11-1, the J call TRBJ2-7; weak D call: TRBD1 (6 bases). The CDR3 covers 15 residues. Trimming took off 4 bases at V and 2 bases at J, with 15 bases between the two ends. The germline V gene encodes CDR1 SGHAT and CDR2 FQDESV (reference sequence). The CDR3 loop is CASSSNRVLTYEQYF. CDR3 in DNA: TGTGCCAGCAGCTCCAACAGGGTCCTAACCTACGAGCAGTACTTC. Full variable domain (remainder filled in from reference TRBV11-1 and TRBJ2-7): EAEVAQSPRYKITEKSQAVAFWCDPISGHATLYWYRQILGQGPELLVQFQDESVVDDSQLPKDRFSAERLKGVDSTLKIQPAELGDSAMYLCASSSNRVLTYEQYFGPGTRLTVT.

V and J are TRBV19 and TRBJ2-4; D remains unclear. Trimming removed 7 bases from V and 6 bases from J, with 10 bases in between. The CDR3 extends over 12 amino acids. The germline gives CDR1 LNHDA, CDR2 SQIVND (reference sequence). The DNA for the CDR3 is TGTGCCAGTATTGGTGGCAGAAACATTCAGTACTTC. Its protein is CASIGGRNIQYF.

The gene calls are TRBV7-2 and TRBJ2-5; TRBD2 is a possible D gene (5 bases). Trimming shortened V by 6 bases and J by 2 bases, and 16 bases separated the two germline ends. The CDR3 has 15 residues. Germline V CDR1 and CDR2: SGHTA, FQGNSA. DNA of the CDR3: TGTGCCAGCAGGCCTCCGGGAATCAGGCAAGAGACCCAGTACTTC. It is translated as CASRPPGIRQETQYF.

This chain connects TRBV27 to TRBJ2-5, with 9 bases fitting TRBD2. Germline assignment: CDR1 MNHEY and CDR2 SMNVEV (reference sequence). There are 13 residues in the CDR3. Trimming took 8 bases from V and 3 from J; bases not matched to a gene: 4. This chain's CDR3 is CASGRGGEETQYF. The CDR3 DNA follows: TGTGCCAGCGGCCGCGGGGGGGAAGAGACCCAGTACTTC.

V is TRBV7-3 and J is TRBJ1-4; D remains unclear. Germline V gene data show CDR1 as SGHTA and CDR2 as FQGTGA. Trimming cost V 1 base and J 8 bases, with 8 bases left between them. CDR3 size: 13 residues. The CDR3 sequence: CASSLKAGEKLFF. The CDR3 DNA sequence: TGTGCCAGCAGCTTAAAAGCGGGAGAAAAACTGTTTTTT.

The CDR3: CASSQDLSSPLHF. The CDR3 DNA reads as TGCGCCAGCAGCCAAGATTTATCCTCACCCCTCCACTTT. The gene calls are TRBV4-3 and TRBJ1-6; D gene unclear. The germline V and J ends were trimmed by 0 bases and 10 bases, with 7 bases remaining between them. There are 13 residues in the CDR3. Germline V lookup: CDR1 LGHNA, CDR2 YSLEER.

V gene TRBV9 combines with J gene TRBJ1-3, with D perhaps matching TRBD1 (5 bases). Germline assignment: CDR1 SGDLS and CDR2 YYNGEE. With 3 bases removed from V and 0 bases from J, the gap between germline ends came to 10 bases. The CDR3 runs to 15 residues. The CDR3 protein is CASSGGGNSGNTIYF. The CDR3 bases are TGTGCCAGCAGCGGGGGGGGTAACTCTGGAAACACCATATATTTT.

Only one count was recorded for this clone. The chain combines TRBV18 with TRBJ1-1; 8 bases are a match to TRBD1. CDR1 and CDR2 (germline): KGHSH, LQKENI. V was pared by 3 bases and J by 1 base, with 7 bases of the junction left unmatched. This CDR3 has 16 residues. The CDR3, as DNA: TGTGCCAGCTCACCCGTAGGACAGGGTGCGAACACTGAAGCTTTCTTT. It codes for CASSPVGQGANTEAFF.

This clone appeared a single time. The rearrangement joins TRBV1 to TRBJ2-7; TRBD1 is taken as the D call from the table, unchecked against the DNA. TRBV1 is a pseudogene. There are 15 residues in the CDR3. CDR3 loop: CTSSQDPGQGYEQYF. DNA for the CDR3: TGCACCAGCAGCCAAGACCCGGGACAGGGGTACGAGCAGTACTTC.

The CDR3 loop reads CASSPGGRGEQYF. Here the CDR3 DNA reads TGTGCCAGCAGCCCCGGGGGGAGAGGCGAGCAGTACTTC. The chain uses TRBV7-3 and TRBJ2-7; 7 bases line up with TRBD2. CDR1 and CDR2 from the germline V gene are SGHTA and FQGTGA. The CDR3 spans 13 residues. Losses at the gene ends were 5 bases for V and 6 bases for J; bases not matched to a gene: 7.

The chain uses TRBV6-6 and TRBJ1-2; 8 bases are shared with TRBD1. The CDR3 consists of 15 residues. The J segment lost 7 bases and the V segment lost 6 bases, leaving 13 bases of the junction unmatched. Germline CDR1 MNHNY, CDR2 SVGAGI (reference sequence). The CDR3 DNA sequence: TGTGCCAGCAGGGACAACGCCGGGACAGGTAGTGGCTACACCTTC. It specifies CASRDNAGTGSGYTF.

The CDR3 nucleotides read TGTGCCAGCAGTCCCCTCGGAGGGGAGCCTAATGAAAAACTGTTTTTT. It codes for CASSPLGGEPNEKLFF. The chain combines TRBV27 with TRBJ1-4, with a possible D match to TRBD1 (5 bases). Trimming took 5 bases from V and 3 from J, leaving 16 bases between them. Germline assignment: CDR1 MNHEY and CDR2 SMNVEV (reference sequence). The CDR3 has 16 residues.

With respect to this clone: A junction end diverges from the germline sequence, so it may reflect a read error. This CDR3 is CSARELAGGHF. The CDR3 bases are TGCAGTGCTAGAGAACTAGCGGGGGGCCACTTC. The genes are TRBV20-1 and TRBJ2-5; TRBD2 matches 12 bases. The CDR3 covers 11 residues. CDR1 and CDR2 (germline): DFQATT, SNEGSKA (reference sequence).

The rearrangement uses TRBV21-1 and TRBJ1-2; the table's D call, TRBD1, was not checked against the DNA. TRBV21-1 is shown as a pseudogene. The CDR3 has 14 amino acids. The CDR3 reads CASTRQGGPNGYTF. For the CDR3, the DNA is TGTGCCAGCACCAGACAGGGGGGTCCTAATGGCTACACCTTC.

The CDR3 region has the DNA TGTGCCAGCAGCTTAGGCAGGGGGCTTCCCTACGAGCAGTACTTC. Protein product: CASSLGRGLPYEQYF. The V and J genes are TRBV7-2 and TRBJ2-7; 8 nucleotides align to TRBD1. Per germline, CDR1 SGHTA and CDR2 FQGNSA. The CDR3 is 15 amino acids. After removal of 1 base from V and 2 bases from J, the junction contained 4 bases not matched to a gene.

J is TRBJ1-5 and V is TRBV30; D ambiguous. Germline V gene sequence: CDR1 GTSNPN, CDR2 SVGIG (reference sequence). Trimming pared 3 bases from V and 6 bases from J, leaving 9 bases between. This CDR3 is built from 12 residues. The CDR3 sequence: CAWSREGQPQHF. In nucleotides, the CDR3 is TGTGCCTGGAGCCGGGAGGGTCAGCCCCAGCATTTT.

The chain recombines TRBV28 with TRBJ2-3; TRBD2 matches at 9 bases. The CDR3 runs to 14 residues. J lost 2 bases, V lost 8 bases, and 5 bases had no gene match. The germline V gene encodes CDR1 MDHEN and CDR2 SYDVKM. The DNA for the CDR3 is TGTGCCAGCGGGGGGGGACTAGCCACAGATACGCAGTATTTT. It is translated as CASGGGLATDTQYF.

V is TRBV11-2 and J is TRBJ1-1; D gene uncertain. The V gene lost 3 bases and the J gene lost 6 bases, with 11 bases spanning the gap. CDR3 size: 13 residues. CDR1 and CDR2 from the germline V gene are SGHAT and FQNNGV. The CDR3, as DNA: TGTGCCAGCAGCTTTAACCGTGAGCCTGAAGCTTTCTTT. It yields the protein CASSFNREPEAFF. Together with reference TRBV11-2 and TRBJ1-1, the CDR3 gives the full variable domain: EAGVAQSPRYKIIEKRQSVAFWCNPISGHATLYWYQQILGQGPKLLIQFQNNGVVDDSQLPKDRFSAERLKGVDSTLKIQPAKLEDSAVYLCASSFNREPEAFFGQGTRLTVV.